The 16 T cell receptor beta chains listed next were all sequenced from one sample in a study of blood T cell repertoires in COVID-19. The assay was immunoSEQ multiplex PCR, and TCRdb's table has in-frame clones only and misses some. The table lists over 200,000 clones, around 80% of them singletons. Sequencing was performed on peripheral blood. Source of these receptors: a woman in her 50s with acute or convalescent COVID-19.

In its sample, this clone was seen a few times. This chain joins TRBV5-4 and TRBJ2-7; D gene unclear. The CDR3 covers 14 residues. Germline V gene sequence: CDR1 SGHNT, CDR2 YYREEE (reference sequence). Trimming pared 4 bases from V and 2 bases from J, leaving 13 bases between. The CDR3: CASSAEIPTYEQYF. The CDR3 DNA reads as TGTGCCAGCAGCGCGGAAATCCCGACCTACGAGCAGTACTTC. Filled out from reference TRBV5-4 and TRBJ2-7, the complete variable domain reads ETGVTQSPTHLIKTRGQQVTLRCSSQSGHNTVSWYQQALGQGPQFIFQYYREEENGRGNFPPRFSGLQFPNYSSELNVNALELDDSALYLCASSAEIPTYEQYFGPGTRLTVT.

V is TRBV5-1 and J is TRBJ1-2, with unresolved D. The V gene lost 4 bases and the J gene lost 8 bases, with 18 bases spanning the gap. The CDR3 has 14 amino acids. The V gene's germline CDR1 is SGHRS and CDR2 YFSETQ. The DNA for the CDR3 is TGCGCCAGCAGCCCGAATTCGGGAGCGGAAGGCTACACCTTC. It translates to CASSPNSGAEGYTF.

The CDR3 DNA reads as TGCAGTGCTGGGACTAGGAACGAGCAGTACTTC. It translates to CSAGTRNEQYF. The chain uses TRBV20-1 and TRBJ2-7; 8 positions match TRBD2. The CDR3 is 11 amino acids. Trimming removed 5 bases from V and 5 bases from J; junction bases left unmatched: 2. Germline assignment: CDR1 DFQATT and CDR2 SNEGSKA (reference sequence).

The rearrangement uses TRBV3-1 (or the pseudogene TRBV3-2) and TRBJ2-1; 10 nucleotides align to TRBD2. Trimming took 7 bases from V and 8 from J; bases not matched to a gene: 8. Germline CDR1 and CDR2: LGHDT and YNNKEL (reference sequence). CDR3 length equals 14 residues. This CDR3 is CASNPGLAFDEQFF. Here the CDR3 DNA reads TGTGCCAGCAATCCGGGACTAGCGTTTGATGAGCAGTTCTTC.

This sequence joins TRBV6-5 and TRBJ1-2; TRBD1 might be the D (5 bases). The V and J ends lost 4 bases and 0 bases respectively, with 12 bases between them. This CDR3 spans 15 amino acids. Per the germline V gene, CDR1 is MNHEY and CDR2 is SVGAGI. The CDR3 loop reads CASSSPREANYGYTF. The DNA for the CDR3 is TGTGCCAGCAGTTCCCCCAGGGAAGCTAACTATGGCTACACCTTC.

The CDR3 DNA reads as TGTGCCAGCTCACCAGGACAGTACGAGCAGTACTTC. This sequence encodes CASSPGQYEQYF. The chain is built from TRBV18 and TRBJ2-7; D possibly corresponds to TRBD1 (6 bases). Trimming stripped 2 bases from V and 4 bases from J, with 6 bases between. This CDR3 spans 12 amino acids. CDR1 is KGHSH, CDR2 LQKENI, per germline.

CDR3 region: CASSSGLAPNEQFF. DNA for the CDR3: TGCGCCAGCAGCTCTGGACTAGCTCCCAATGAGCAGTTCTTC. The V call is TRBV5-1, the J call TRBJ2-1; 8 bases are shared with TRBD2. Germline V gene sequence: CDR1 SGHRS, CDR2 YFSETQ. The length of the CDR3 is 14 residues. Trimming removed 3 bases from V and 6 bases from J; junction bases left unmatched: 5.

The chain has TRBV6-2 or TRBV6-3 and TRBJ2-1, with 12 positions matching TRBD2. This CDR3 has 19 residues. V shed 0 bases and J 2 bases; nucleotides not matched to a gene: 8. Germline assignment: CDR1 MNHEY and CDR2 SVGEGT. The CDR3 nucleotides are TGTGCCAGCAGTTACTCAGGGCTAGCGGGAGGGTCCGCCTACAATGAGCAGTTCTTC. Residues: CASSYSGLAGGSAYNEQFF.

The chain recombines TRBV10-3 with TRBJ1-1; 8 nucleotides match TRBD1. J gave up 5 bases and V 4 bases, and 6 bases lay outside the gene matches. The CDR3 extends over 14 amino acids. Germline V gives CDR1 ENHRY, CDR2 SYGVKD. CDR3 coding DNA: TGTGCCATCAGTGGCGGACAGGGCGATACTGAAGCTTTCTTT. It is translated as CAISGGQGDTEAFF.

The chain joins TRBV6-1 to TRBJ1-1; D unresolved. CDR1 and CDR2 (germline): MNHNS, SASEGT. This CDR3 is 11 amino acids long. With 5 bases removed from V and 4 bases from J, the gap between germline ends came to 5 bases. CDR3 residues: CASSLSTEAFF. In nucleotides, the CDR3 is TGTGCCAGCAGTCTTTCCACTGAAGCTTTCTTT.

J is TRBJ1-5 and V is TRBV2, with 9 nucleotides matching TRBD1. J gave up 5 bases and V 5 bases, and 1 base lay outside the gene matches. The CDR3 contains 13 residues. Looked up from germline, CDR1 is SNHLY and CDR2 is FYNNEI. CDR3 bases: TGTGCCAGCAGTCGGACAGGGGATCAGCCCCAGCATTTT. Amino acid sequence: CASSRTGDQPQHF. Full variable domain (outside the CDR3, taken from reference TRBV2 and TRBJ1-5): EPEVTQTPSHQVTQMGQEVILRCVPISNHLYFYWYRQILGQKVEFLVSFYNNEISEKSEIFDDQFSVERPDGSNFTLKIRSTKLEDSAMYFCASSRTGDQPQHFGDGTRLSIL.

The rearrangement joins TRBV3-1 (or the pseudogene TRBV3-2) to TRBJ2-3, with D tentatively TRBD1 (7 bases). Trimming shortened V by 6 bases and J by 0 bases, and 13 bases separated the two germline ends. CDR1 LGHDT and CDR2 YNNKEL come from the germline V gene (reference sequence). The CDR3 covers 15 residues. In DNA, the CDR3 is TGTGCCAGCAGTCAGGGGGGATATAGCACAGATACGCAGTATTTT. Translated: CASSQGGYSTDTQYF.

This chain connects TRBV5-4 to TRBJ2-3; tentative D call: TRBD1 (5 bases). Germline V lookup: CDR1 SGHNT, CDR2 YYREEE (reference sequence). Between the trimmed V and J ends, which lost 4 bases and 0 bases, there was a span of 12 bases. The CDR3 is 15 residues long. As DNA, the CDR3 is TGTGCCAGCAGCATCCGACAGACTAGCACAGATACGCAGTATTTT. This encodes CASSIRQTSTDTQYF.

The chain is built from TRBV28 and TRBJ2-3, with 7 bases identical to TRBD2. This CDR3 region has 16 residues. Germline CDR1 MDHEN, CDR2 SYDVKM. Losses at the gene ends were 3 bases for V and 5 bases for J; bases not matched to a gene: 11. Here the CDR3 DNA reads TGTGCCAGCAGTTTCGGGGGGAGAGCGTCTAGAGATACGCAGTATTTT. Protein product: CASSFGGRASRDTQYF.

This clone appeared once. V gene TRBV3-1 (or the pseudogene TRBV3-2) combines with J gene TRBJ2-1; 10 bases line up with TRBD2. There are 16 residues in the CDR3. V dropped 2 bases and J dropped 6; count of bases not matched to a gene: 7. CDR1 is LGHDT and CDR2 is YNNKEL in the germline V gene (reference sequence). DNA of the CDR3: TGTGCCAGCAGCCAACTTGCAAGCGGGAGGGCCAATGAGCAGTTCTTC. Translating it yields CASSQLASGRANEQFF.

This sequence joins TRBV9 and TRBJ1-1; D call uncertain. There are 15 residues in the CDR3. V was pared by 0 bases and J by 5 bases, with 14 bases between. From germline, CDR1 is SGDLS and CDR2 YYNGEE. CDR3 coding DNA: TGTGCCAGCAGCGTAGGGGTGACGGGGAGTACTGAAGCTTTCTTT. Protein sequence: CASSVGVTGSTEAFF.